Listed below are T cell receptor beta chains from one sample, sequenced in a study of esophageal squamous cell carcinoma under preoperative chemotherapy. TCRdb re-called the PCR reads through MiXCR, storing one row per CDR3 protein. Here the sample spans roughly 30,000 distinct CDR3 sequences, under 55% being singletons. Sampling was done from a patient given preoperative chemotherapy. The receptors were gathered from a human donor with esophageal squamous cell carcinoma. The donor label of this sample is uncertain. The CDR3 runs from the conserved cysteine through the conserved F or W. The D gene is left open where the match is weak. Size values are once, few and many counts, or a class for expanded clones, and some rows have none.

cdr3_aa cdr3_nt j_call v_call d_call clone_size
CASSHEQANTDTLYF TGTGCCAGCAGCCACGAGCAGGCGAACACAGATACGCTGTATTTT TRBJ2-2 TRBV6-1 NA NA
CASRASASGANVLTF TGTGCCAGCAGGGCAAGTGCCTCTGGGGCCAACGTCCTGACTTTC TRBJ2-6 TRBV12-3/TRBV12-4 NA many
CASSLDGTEQFF TGTGCCAGCAGCTTAGACGGGACCGAGCAGTTCTTC TRBJ2-1 TRBV7-2 NA many
CASSLDQGGQYF TGTGCCAGCAGCTTAGACCAAGGGGGCCAGTACTTC TRBJ2-5 TRBV7-2 NA NA
CARGSQALNTETQYF TGTGCCAGGGGCTCCCAGGCTTTGAACACAGAGACGCAGTATTTT TRBJ2-3 TRBV11-3 NA NA
CASSNRGHNEQFF TGTGCCAGCAGTAACAGGGGGCATAATGAGCAGTTCTTC TRBJ2-1 TRBV12-3/TRBV12-4 TRBD1 few
CATKDEGGATEAFF TGTGCCACTAAGGACGAAGGTGGGGCTACTGAAGCTTTCTTT TRBJ1-1 TRBV10-3 NA few
CASTLFGGISEQYF TGTGCCAGCACCCTATTTGGGGGAATCTCCGAGCAGTACTTC TRBJ2-7 TRBV7-2 NA medium-sized
CASIEAGSGRAHEQYF TGTGCCAGCATTGAGGCGGGTAGCGGGAGGGCCCACGAGCAGTACTTC TRBJ2-7 TRBV28 TRBD2 NA
CASSLDRNLRTGRNEQYF TGTGCCAGCAGCTTAGATCGAAACCTTAGGACAGGACGAAATGAGCAGTACTTC TRBJ2-5 TRBV11-3 TRBD1 many
CASSPGLAGVSDTQYF TGTGCCAGCAGTCCCGGACTAGCGGGAGTATCAGATACGCAGTATTTT TRBJ2-3 TRBV6-5 TRBD2 many
CASSLAGLSYNEQFF TGTGCCAGCAGCTTAGCCGGTCTCTCCTACAATGAGCAGTTCTTC TRBJ2-1 TRBV7-2 NA NA
CASSPYAGELFF TGTGCCAGCAGTCCCTACGCCGGGGAGCTGTTTTTT TRBJ2-2 TRBV6-1 NA NA
CASSPSGVLAGAQYF TGTGCCAGCAGCCCTAGCGGGGTCCTAGCCGGGGCGCAGTATTTT TRBJ2-3 TRBV7-2 TRBD2 NA
CASSPATVKNTEAFF TGTGCCAGCAGCCCCGCGACAGTAAAGAACACTGAAGCTTTCTTT TRBJ1-1 TRBV7-9 NA many
CARRPGLDKETQYF TGTGCCAGGCGCCCGGGCCTAGACAAAGAGACCCAGTACTTC TRBJ2-5 TRBV7-2 NA NA
CARNDSKNTQYF TGTGCGAGGAATGACTCCAAAAATACGCAGTACTTC TRBJ2-4 TRBV7-6 NA once
CASSLHRNTGELFF TGTGCCAGCAGCTTGCACCGGAATACCGGGGAGCTGTTTTTT TRBJ2-2 TRBV7-2 NA medium-sized
CASSPAYPGAADTQYF TGTGCCAGCAGCCCTGCCTACCCAGGGGCGGCAGATACGCAGTATTTT TRBJ2-3 TRBV7-3 NA NA
CASSFWTGETGANVLTF TGTGCCAGCAGTTTCTGGACAGGGGAAACTGGGGCCAACGTCCTGACTTTC TRBJ2-6 TRBV27 TRBD1 NA